This entry lists 6 T cell receptor beta chains sequenced from one sample in a study of STAT3 mutations in large granular lymphocyte leukemia. Their recognized antigens are unknown. The method was immunoSEQ multiplex PCR; TCRdb's version includes in-frame clones alone and lacks a portion of them. The sample carries several thousand clones, approximately 88% recorded once. Study observations and caveats: In T-cell large granular lymphocyte leukemia, about half of patients showed multiple immunodominant subclonotypes.

Sequencing input: peripheral blood mononuclear cells. The receptors originated from a man older than 75 with T-cell large granular lymphocyte leukemia. Some clones in this sample may be carry-over from other donors' samples.

The J gene is TRBJ2-7, the V gene TRBV5-1; TRBD2 matches 13 bases. Germline values: CDR1 SGHRS, CDR2 YFSETQ. CDR3 size: 15 residues. The trim removed 4 bases at V and 6 bases at J, leaving 7 bases unmatched. The CDR3 here is CASSPPGLAGREQYF. The CDR3 coding sequence is TGCGCCAGCAGCCCCCCGGGACTAGCGGGGCGCGAGCAGTACTTC.

The rearrangement joins TRBV6-5 to TRBJ2-2; TRBD2 matches at 7 bases. The V segment lost 6 bases and the J segment 1 base; nucleotides outside the gene matches: 5. The CDR3 is 15 residues long. Germline loops: CDR1 MNHEY, CDR2 SVGAGI. The CDR3 spells CASRGGWWNTGELFF. The CDR3 DNA is TGTGCCAGCAGGGGGGGGTGGTGGAACACCGGGGAGCTGTTTTTT.

The J gene is TRBJ1-6, the V gene TRBV15, with 7 bases that match TRBD1. The germline V gene has CDR1 LNHNV and CDR2 YYDKDF (reference sequence). The V segment lost 1 base and the J segment 7 bases; nucleotides outside the gene matches: 7. CDR3 length: 16 amino acids. The CDR3 nucleotides read TGTGCCACCAGCAGAGTCCCGACAGGGCGGAATTCACCCCTCCACTTT. Its translation: CATSRVPTGRNSPLHF.

The J gene is TRBJ2-1, the V gene TRBV6-6; 8 bases agree with TRBD1. Germline V gives CDR1 MNHNY, CDR2 SVGAGI (reference sequence). V lost 5 bases, J lost 7 bases, and 10 bases stayed unmatched. The CDR3 consists of 15 residues. The CDR3 loop reads CASSHNRGWQNEQFF. CDR3 nucleotides: TGTGCCAGCAGTCATAACAGGGGGTGGCAGAATGAGCAGTTCTTC.

This rearrangement joins TRBV19 to TRBJ1-2; D remains unclear. V was clipped by 5 bases and J by 0 bases, with 16 bases between them. Germline CDR1 LNHDA, CDR2 SQIVND (reference sequence). The CDR3 runs to 16 residues. The CDR3, as DNA: TGTGCCAGTAGTGATCCCACGGGAAGACCTAACTATGGCTACACCTTC. It translates to CASSDPTGRPNYGYTF. The full variable domain, its missing parts supplied by reference TRBV19 and TRBJ1-2, is DGGITQSPKYLFRKEGQNVTLSCEQNLNHDAMYWYRQDPGQGLRLIYYSQIVNDFQKGDIAEGYSVSREKKESFPLTVTSAQKNPTAFYLCASSDPTGRPNYGYTFGSGTRLTVV.

Comments on this clone: Its ends do not fully match the called genes, so a read error is possible. The V call is TRBV12-5, the J call TRBJ1-2, with 7 bases matching TRBD1. The CDR3 contains 12 residues. Germline V gene lookup returns CDR1 LGHNT and CDR2 FRNRAP. The CDR3 region has the DNA TGTGCTAGTGGTTTGGTTACAGGGGCCGAATACTTC. Protein product: CASGLVTGAEYF.